Each of the 21 T cell receptor beta chains below was sequenced from the same sample in a study of blood T cell repertoires in COVID-19. TCRdb's copy holds only in-frame clones and misses some; the assay was immunoSEQ multiplex PCR. The table shows 150,000 to 200,000 clones, with roughly 89% occurring only once. The sample consisted of PBMCs or T cells enriched from blood (not recorded which). These receptors all stem from a middle-aged woman with acute COVID-19.

The chain joins TRBV19 to TRBJ2-1, with TRBD2 identical over 9 bases. The V and J ends lost 3 bases and 5 bases, in that order; junction bases with no gene match: 5. The CDR3 runs 15 residues. Germline CDR1 LNHDA, CDR2 SQIVND (reference sequence). CDR3 bases: TGTGCCAGTAGTATCGCGGGGGGGCCCGACAATGAGCAGTTCTTC. Translated: CASSIAGGPDNEQFF.

The genes are TRBV2 and TRBJ1-1, with D possibly TRBD1 on 6 matching bases. The CDR3 extends over 14 amino acids. Deletions cut 4 bases from V and 4 bases from J, with 13 bases between. Germline CDR1 SNHLY, CDR2 FYNNEI. CDR3 in amino acids: CASSGERGLTEAFF. Here the CDR3 DNA reads TGTGCCAGCAGTGGGGAGCGGGGGCTCACTGAAGCTTTCTTT.

The chain couples TRBV7-8 to TRBJ1-6; D may be TRBD1 (5 bases). Germline V lookup: CDR1 SGHVS, CDR2 FQNEAQ. V shed 1 base and J shed 11 bases, with 9 bases lying between them. The CDR3 is 13 amino acids. CDR3 nucleotide sequence: TGTGCCAGCAGCTTAGTGGGGGGACCACCCCTCCACTTT. The encoded protein is CASSLVGGPPLHF.

This sequence joins TRBV4-2 and TRBJ2-7; tentatively, D is TRBD2 (5 bases). Trimming removed 0 bases at V and 0 bases at J, with 6 bases between. Germline CDR1 reads LGHNA; CDR2 reads YNFKEQ. CDR3 size: 14 residues. CDR3 sequence (DNA): TGTGCCAGCAGCCAAGAGGGGAGCTCCTACGAGCAGTACTTC. Residues: CASSQEGSSYEQYF.

This chain uses TRBV9 with TRBJ1-3; D perhaps matches TRBD1 (6 bases). V was shortened by 5 bases and J by 2 bases, with 11 bases between the two germline ends. The CDR3 has 14 residues. Germline V gene lookup returns CDR1 SGDLS and CDR2 YYNGEE. The CDR3 sequence is CASRTGDTGNTIYF. In DNA, the CDR3 is TGTGCCAGCAGAACCGGGGACACTGGAAACACCATATATTTT.

The J gene is TRBJ2-1, the V gene TRBV2; D might be TRBD1 (6 bases). Germline assignment: CDR1 SNHLY and CDR2 FYNNEI. V lost 7 bases, J lost 6 bases, and 13 bases lay in between. The CDR3 loop spans 13 amino acids. CDR3 loop: CASIQGFGNEQFF. DNA for the CDR3: TGTGCCAGCATCCAGGGGTTCGGCAATGAGCAGTTCTTC.

The V and J genes are TRBV30 and TRBJ2-1; D call uncertain. V lost 0 bases to trimming and J lost 8 bases, with 11 bases between them. The CDR3 loop spans 13 amino acids. Germline V lookup: CDR1 GTSNPN, CDR2 SVGIG (reference sequence). Here the CDR3 reads CAWSVMVGDEQFF. CDR3 nucleotides: TGTGCCTGGAGTGTAATGGTGGGCGATGAGCAGTTCTTC.

The rearrangement joins TRBV13 to TRBJ2-1, with 14 positions matching TRBD2. From germline, CDR1 is PRHDT and CDR2 FYEKMQ (reference sequence). There are 18 residues in the CDR3. V dropped 3 bases and J dropped 10; count of bases not matched to a gene: 14. The chain's CDR3 is CASSLPPLPGLAGVEQFF. The DNA for the CDR3 is TGTGCCAGCAGCTTGCCTCCACTACCGGGACTAGCGGGAGTGGAGCAGTTCTTC.

This rearrangement joins TRBV27 to TRBJ1-1; weak D call: TRBD1 (6 bases). Germline CDR1 is MNHEY and CDR2 is SMNVEV (reference sequence). V dropped 3 bases and J dropped 4 bases, with 12 bases sitting between them. The CDR3 length is 14 residues. CDR3 coding DNA: TGTGCCAGCAGTTTCGGGGGCGGGGGCACTGAAGCTTTCTTT. Its protein product is CASSFGGGGTEAFF.

The J gene is TRBJ1-2, the V gene TRBV14; D might be TRBD1 (5 bases). The germline V and J ends were trimmed by 2 bases and 4 bases, with 17 bases remaining between them. Germline loops: CDR1 SGHDN, CDR2 FVKESK. This CDR3 has 16 residues. CDR3 residues: CASSQKGRQTLYGYTF. CDR3 nucleotides: TGTGCCAGCAGCCAAAAGGGGCGGCAGACTCTCTATGGCTACACCTTC.

This chain uses TRBV5-1 with TRBJ2-1; no clear D. Germline CDR1 is SGHRS and CDR2 is YFSETQ. This CDR3 region has 11 residues. Trimming shortened V by 2 bases and J by 5 bases, and 2 bases separated the two germline ends. The CDR3 spells CASSFDNEQFF. The CDR3 coding sequence is TGCGCCAGCAGCTTCGACAATGAGCAGTTCTTC.

The chain carries TRBV3-1 (or the pseudogene TRBV3-2) and TRBJ2-3, with TRBD2 identical over 11 bases. The V gene's germline CDR1 is LGHDT and CDR2 YNNKEL (reference sequence). V lost 4 bases, J lost 3 bases, and 9 bases stayed unmatched. There are 17 residues in the CDR3. The CDR3 sequence: CASSPELAGGKTDTQYF. The CDR3 nucleotides are TGTGCCAGCAGCCCAGAGCTAGCGGGGGGCAAGACAGATACGCAGTATTTT.

V usage is TRBV9 and J usage is TRBJ2-3, with no clear D. This CDR3 contains 15 residues. CDR1 and CDR2 (germline): SGDLS, YYNGEE. V was pared by 3 bases and J by 6 bases, with 17 bases between. DNA for the CDR3: TGTGCCAGCAGCGCCAACTGGGCTGAGCAGGATACGCAGTATTTT. Translated: CASSANWAEQDTQYF.

As DNA, the CDR3 is TGTGCCTGGAGTAGTAGGACAGGGGATACGCAGTATTTT. Translating gives CAWSSRTGDTQYF. The rearrangement joins TRBV30 to TRBJ2-3, with 8 nucleotides matching TRBD1. The CDR3 is made up of 13 amino acids. Germline-derived CDR1 and CDR2 are GTSNPN and SVGIG (reference sequence). V lost 2 bases and J lost 6; bases outside the gene matches: 4.

J is TRBJ1-3 and V is TRBV10-3; D gene uncertain. V lost 0 bases and J lost 4, with 19 bases in between. The CDR3 has 18 residues. Germline CDR1 reads ENHRY; CDR2 reads SYGVKD. The CDR3 bases are TGTGCCATCAGTGAGTCGACTTTGAGGGTTCGTGCGGGAAACACCATATATTTT. It translates to CAISESTLRVRAGNTIYF.

This chain links TRBV9 with TRBJ2-7; the match to TRBD2 covers 7 bases. The CDR3 is 15 residues long. The V gene end was trimmed by 0 bases and the J gene end by 0 bases; junction bases not matched to a gene: 3. Germline V gene sequence: CDR1 SGDLS, CDR2 YYNGEE. The CDR3 here is CASSVGDYPSYEQYF. The CDR3 bases are TGTGCCAGCAGCGTAGGGGACTACCCCTCCTACGAGCAGTACTTC.

This sequence joins TRBV7-2 and TRBJ2-1; D unclear. Germline-derived CDR1 and CDR2 are SGHTA and FQGNSA. The CDR3 has 16 amino acids. The V end was cut by 0 bases, the J end by 0 bases, with 9 bases between. The CDR3 loop reads CASSLAFSSSYNEQFF. DNA of the CDR3: TGTGCCAGCAGCTTAGCATTTTCGAGCTCCTACAATGAGCAGTTCTTC.

The chain combines TRBV6-1 with TRBJ2-2; TRBD2 aligns across 8 bases. Trimming removed 7 bases from V and 7 bases from J; junction bases left unmatched: 11. The CDR3 is 15 residues long. Germline CDR1 and CDR2: MNHNS and SASEGT. The CDR3 DNA sequence: TGTGCCAGCACCTACGACGGGGGGGCCGGCGGGGAGCTGTTTTTT. Residues: CASTYDGGAGGELFF.

This chain joins TRBV19 and TRBJ2-3; D ambiguous. Germline V gene lookup returns CDR1 LNHDA and CDR2 SQIVND (reference sequence). V shed 5 bases and J shed 6 bases, with 12 bases lying between them. The CDR3 is made up of 13 amino acids. CDR3 DNA sequence: TGTGCCAGTAGTTTTAGTGCTCGGGATACGCAGTATTTT. Translated: CASSFSARDTQYF.

The rearrangement links TRBV7-2 to TRBJ2-7; TRBD2 matches at 12 bases. Germline trimming cut 2 bases from V and 4 bases from J; bases unmatched to any gene: 3. This CDR3 region has 15 residues. Germline-derived CDR1 and CDR2 are SGHTA and FQGNSA. CDR3 nucleotides: TGTGCCAGCAGCTTATCTAGCGGGAGGGCTTACGAGCAGTACTTC. Protein product: CASSLSSGRAYEQYF.

The chain recombines TRBV12-3 or TRBV12-4 with TRBJ2-5; perhaps TRBD1 as D (5 bases). This CDR3 is 12 amino acids long. Trimming took 5 bases from V and 7 from J, leaving 11 bases between them. The CDR3 bases are TGTGCCAGCAGTGAGACGCAGGGGACCCAGTACTTC. Translated, it gives CASSETQGTQYF.